These 14 T cell receptor beta chains were sequenced from one sample in a study of blood T cells in healthy people across ages. Then a second PCR, running about 7 to 11 cycles, was carried out with a sample-barcoded 5' primer and a J-beta primer mix. TCRdb re-called the 5' RACE reads with MiXCR, one entry per CDR3 protein. Of some 640,000 distinct CDR3 sequences listed, roughly 49% are singletons. What was sequenced was blood. Receptors were obtained from a woman in her sixties in good health.

V is TRBV5-5 and J is TRBJ1-5; 10 positions agree with TRBD1. The CDR3 runs to 16 residues. In germline, CDR1 is SGHKS, CDR2 YYEKEE (reference sequence). The V segment lost 3 bases and the J segment 1 base; nucleotides outside the gene matches: 4. CDR3: CASSSGQGGSNQPQHF. DNA of the CDR3: TGTGCCAGCAGCTCAGGACAGGGGGGGAGCAATCAGCCCCAGCATTTT.

Turning to this clonotype: One end of the junction does not line up with germline, which may come from a read error. The J gene is TRBJ2-5, the V gene TRBV10-3; TRBD1 or TRBD2 may be the D gene (6 bases each). Germline CDR1 reads ENHRY; CDR2 reads SYGVKD. The CDR3 has 13 amino acids. The CDR3 bases are TGTGCCGTCAGTGAGTCCCTAGGGGGGCCGTGGTACTTC. As protein: CAVSESLGGPWYF.

This chain uses TRBV7-2 with TRBJ2-7; 10 bases are a match to TRBD2. Germline CDR1 reads SGHTA; CDR2 reads FQGNSA. The CDR3 spans 15 residues. Trimming at V came to 3 bases and at J to 5 bases, leaving 7 bases not matched to a gene. In nucleotides, the CDR3 is TGTGCCAGCAGCTTGAGCGGGAGGGAACAGGACGAGCAGTACTTC. It translates to CASSLSGREQDEQYF.

For this clonotype: It may be a read error: a sequence one base away is much more abundant. The CDR3 spells CSVRDPGGYEQFF. In DNA form, the CDR3 reads TGCAGTGTTCGGGACCCCGGGGGCTACGAGCAGTTCTTC. This sequence joins TRBV20-1 and TRBJ2-1; TRBD1 or TRBD2 may be the D gene (6 bases each). Trimming pared 7 bases from V and 10 bases from J, leaving 20 bases between. Germline V gives CDR1 DFQATT, CDR2 SNEGSKA (reference sequence). This CDR3 region has 13 residues.

This clonotype has a handful of counts. The chain recombines TRBV9 with TRBJ2-1, with D unclear. This CDR3 comprises 15 residues. From germline, CDR1 is SGDLS and CDR2 YYNGEE. The germline V and J ends were trimmed by 1 base and 2 bases, with 10 bases remaining between them. CDR3 nucleotide sequence: TGTGCCAGCAGCGTACTTGGGGAAACCTACAATGAGCAGTTCTTC. Translation: CASSVLGETYNEQFF.

The table lists this clonotype with a few counts. The gene calls are TRBV4-2 and TRBJ1-4; D is unresolved. The ends were cut back, 0 bases at V and 8 bases at J, with 16 bases in the middle. Germline assignment: CDR1 LGHNA and CDR2 YNFKEQ. The CDR3 spans 16 residues. The CDR3, as DNA: TGTGCCAGCAGCCAAGATGAGGCAGCTCGTCAGGAAAAACTGTTTTTT. It encodes CASSQDEAARQEKLFF.

This clonotype has at least ten counts. This chain uses TRBV4-2 with TRBJ2-6, with no clear D. The V end lost 2 bases, the J end lost 4 bases, and 6 bases lay between the germline ends. The CDR3 totals 14 residues. Germline lookup yields CDR1 LGHNA and CDR2 YNFKEQ. DNA of the CDR3: TGTGCCAGCAGCCAAACGAGAGGGGCCAACGTCCTGACTTTC. It codes for CASSQTRGANVLTF.

This clonotype has only a few counts. The chain links TRBV9 to TRBJ2-1; D is undetermined. V shed 3 bases and J shed 10 bases, with 14 bases lying between them. Germline values: CDR1 SGDLS, CDR2 YYNGEE. This CDR3 comprises 13 residues. The CDR3 nucleotides are TGTGCCAGCAGCGCCAGTAGGGTACGGGAGCAGTTCTTC. It yields the protein CASSASRVREQFF. Variable domain in full (rest from reference TRBV9 and TRBJ2-1): DSGVTQTPKHLITATGQRVTLRCSPRSGDLSVYWYQQSLDQGLQFLIQYYNGEERAKGNILERFSAQQFPDLHSELNLSSLELGDSALYFCASSASRVREQFFGPGTRLTVL.

The J gene is TRBJ1-4, the V gene TRBV6-6, with D uncertain. Germline V CDR1 and CDR2: MNHNY, SVGAGI (reference sequence). V was cut by 6 bases and J by 2 bases, with 13 bases left in between. This CDR3 contains 15 residues. The CDR3 nucleotides read TGTGCCAGCAGCCATGGACGGACGACTAATGAAAAACTGTTTTTT. The encoded protein is CASSHGRTTNEKLFF.

This clonotype was counted only a few times. The chain combines TRBV29-1 with TRBJ2-5; D uncertain. The V end was cut by 3 bases, the J end by 5 bases, with 16 bases between. Germline assignment: CDR1 SQVTM and CDR2 ANQGSEA. The CDR3 has 14 residues. The CDR3: CSVDLGPTRETQYF. The CDR3 DNA is TGCAGCGTTGACTTAGGGCCCACGAGGGAGACCCAGTACTTC.

This chain connects TRBV7-2 to TRBJ2-7; 8 bases fit TRBD2. The CDR3 extends over 14 amino acids. The V segment lost 5 bases and the J segment 6 bases; nucleotides outside the gene matches: 9. Germline CDR1 is SGHTA and CDR2 is FQGNSA. The CDR3 reads CASSPWSGSSEQYF. CDR3 nucleotides: TGTGCCAGCAGCCCCTGGAGCGGGAGTTCCGAGCAGTACTTC.

The chain links TRBV20-1 to TRBJ2-7; D may be TRBD1 (6 bases). CDR1 and CDR2 (germline): DFQATT, SNEGSKA (reference sequence). The CDR3 length is 14 residues. Trimming took off 0 bases at V and 3 bases at J, with 12 bases between the two ends. The CDR3 bases are TGCAGTGCTAGAGAAACAAGGGGGAACTACGAGCAGTACTTC. This translates into CSARETRGNYEQYF.

This rearrangement joins TRBV20-1 to TRBJ2-7, with D perhaps TRBD1 (6 bases). The V end lost 0 bases, the J end lost 3 bases, and 12 bases lay between the germline ends. The CDR3 has 14 amino acids. CDR1 is DFQATT, CDR2 SNEGSKA, per germline (reference sequence). The CDR3 reads CSARDRQVIYEQYF. The CDR3 region has the DNA TGCAGTGCTAGAGATCGACAGGTAATCTACGAGCAGTACTTC.

This chain connects TRBV2 to TRBJ2-1; D remains ambiguous. The CDR3 loop spans 14 amino acids. Germline V gives CDR1 SNHLY, CDR2 FYNNEI. The V end was cut by 3 bases, the J end by 6 bases, with 12 bases between. This chain's CDR3 is CASSERASTNEQFF. CDR3 nucleotides: TGTGCCAGCAGTGAGCGTGCTAGTACCAATGAGCAGTTCTTC.